There are a few counts of the clone carrying this T cell receptor (beta chain). The antigen remains unidentified. Source study methods: From around 20,000 to 690,000 TCRs were found per sample, with a median of approximately 100,000. TCRdb analysed the RACE reads with MiXCR anew, one entry per CDR3 protein. TCRdb, not the authors, supplied the V and J calls. The profile shows around 360,000 distinct CDR3 sequences, around 6% of them singletons. Trimming cost V 4 bases and J 4 bases, with 6 bases left between them. CDR1 and CDR2 (germline): ENHRY, SYGVKD. This CDR3 contains 12 residues. Time point noted: patch test 2, 6 weeks after DPC sensitization. Treatment denoted: therapeutic diphenylcyclopropenone sensitization with weekly scalp DPC. The sample is drawn from a study of human T cells and chemical hapten exposure. Study-level points and caveats: Once DPC sensitization occurred, TCRs above 1 in 1000 frequency showed no change. PT1 expanded TCR numbers tracked positively with patch test score.

This material consisted of whole blood, taken in connection with sensitization to the hapten diphenylcyclopropenone (DPC). The chain has TRBV10-3 and TRBJ2-3; the D gene is possibly TRBD2 (5 bases). The sequence came from a woman under 30 with alopecia areata. Some clones in this sample may be carry-over from other donors' samples. The chain's CDR3 is CAISAEADTQYF. The DNA for the CDR3 is TGTGCCATCAGTGCGGAGGCAGATACGCAGTATTTT.